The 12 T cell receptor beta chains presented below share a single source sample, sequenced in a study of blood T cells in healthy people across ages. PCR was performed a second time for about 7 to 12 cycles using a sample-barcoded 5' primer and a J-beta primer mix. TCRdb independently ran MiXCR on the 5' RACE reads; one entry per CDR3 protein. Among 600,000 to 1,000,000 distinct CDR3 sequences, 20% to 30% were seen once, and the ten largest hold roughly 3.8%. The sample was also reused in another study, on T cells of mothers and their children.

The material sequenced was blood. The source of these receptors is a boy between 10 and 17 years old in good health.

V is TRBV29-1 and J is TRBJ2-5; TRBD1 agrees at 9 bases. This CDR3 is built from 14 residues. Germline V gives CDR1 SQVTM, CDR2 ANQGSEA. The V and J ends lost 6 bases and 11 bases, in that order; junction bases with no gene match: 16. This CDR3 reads CSVEWTGDPSEQYF. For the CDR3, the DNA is TGCAGCGTAGAGTGGACAGGGGATCCCTCGGAGCAGTACTTC.

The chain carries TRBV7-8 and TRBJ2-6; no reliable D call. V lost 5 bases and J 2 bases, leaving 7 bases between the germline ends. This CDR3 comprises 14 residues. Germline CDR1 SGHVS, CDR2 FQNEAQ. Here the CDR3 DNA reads TGTGCCAGCAGCCCGATGGCTGGGGCCAACGTCCTGACTTTC. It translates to CASSPMAGANVLTF.

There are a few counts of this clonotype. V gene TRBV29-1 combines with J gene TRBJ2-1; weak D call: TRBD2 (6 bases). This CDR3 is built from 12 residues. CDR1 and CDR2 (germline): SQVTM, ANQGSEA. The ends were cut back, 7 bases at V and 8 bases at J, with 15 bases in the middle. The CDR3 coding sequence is TGCAGCGGGGGGGAGAGGCGGTATGAGCAGTTCTTC. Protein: CSGGERRYEQFF.

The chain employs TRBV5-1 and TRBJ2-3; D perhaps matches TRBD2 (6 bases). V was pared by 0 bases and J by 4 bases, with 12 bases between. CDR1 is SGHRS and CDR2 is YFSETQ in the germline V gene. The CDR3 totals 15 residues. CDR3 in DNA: TGCGCCAGCAGCTTGGGCGGGATAGCGTCAGATACGCAGTATTTT. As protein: CASSLGGIASDTQYF.

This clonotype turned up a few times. The CDR3 DNA is TGTGCCAGCAGCGAGGACCCCTTGGAGACCCAGTACTTC. Its protein product is CASSEDPLETQYF. This chain connects TRBV6-2 or TRBV6-3 to TRBJ2-5; no firm D call. Germline lookup yields CDR1 MNHEY and CDR2 SVGEGT. The ends were cut back, 6 bases at V and 5 bases at J, with 13 bases in the middle. The CDR3 contains 13 residues.

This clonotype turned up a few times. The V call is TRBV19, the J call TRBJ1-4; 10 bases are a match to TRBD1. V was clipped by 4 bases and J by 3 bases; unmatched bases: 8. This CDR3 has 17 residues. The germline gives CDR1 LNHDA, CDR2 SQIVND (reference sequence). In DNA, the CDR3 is TGTGCCAGTAGTACGGAGACAGGGGGCGCGGCTAATGAAAAACTGTTTTTT. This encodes CASSTETGGAANEKLFF.

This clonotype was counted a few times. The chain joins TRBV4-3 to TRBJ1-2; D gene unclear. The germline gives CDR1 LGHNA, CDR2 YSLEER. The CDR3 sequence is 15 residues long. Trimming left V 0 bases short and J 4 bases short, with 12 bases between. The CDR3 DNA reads TGCGCCAGCAGCCAAGATCCAACGGGAAGCTATGGCTACACCTTC. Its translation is CASSQDPTGSYGYTF.

CDR3: CASSLGLSAGELFF. In nucleotides, the CDR3 is TGCGCCAGCAGCCTGGGACTAAGCGCCGGGGAGCTGTTTTTT. The chain couples TRBV5-1 to TRBJ2-2, with 7 nucleotides matching TRBD2. Unmatched junction bases numbered 6, after V lost 4 bases and J lost 6 bases. This CDR3 comprises 14 residues. CDR1 and CDR2 (germline): SGHRS, YFSETQ.

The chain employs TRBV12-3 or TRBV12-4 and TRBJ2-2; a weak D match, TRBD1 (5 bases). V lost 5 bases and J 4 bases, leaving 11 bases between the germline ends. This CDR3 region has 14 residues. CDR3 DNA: TGTGCCAGCAGTCACGGACAATCCACCGGGGAGCTGTTTTTT. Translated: CASSHGQSTGELFF.

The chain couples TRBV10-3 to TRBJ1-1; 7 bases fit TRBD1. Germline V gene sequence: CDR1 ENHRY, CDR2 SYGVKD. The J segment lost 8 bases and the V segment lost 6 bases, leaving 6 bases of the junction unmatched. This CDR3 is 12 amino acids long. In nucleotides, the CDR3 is TGTGCCATCAGCGCTTTACAGGGGGAAGCTTTCTTT. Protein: CAISALQGEAFF.

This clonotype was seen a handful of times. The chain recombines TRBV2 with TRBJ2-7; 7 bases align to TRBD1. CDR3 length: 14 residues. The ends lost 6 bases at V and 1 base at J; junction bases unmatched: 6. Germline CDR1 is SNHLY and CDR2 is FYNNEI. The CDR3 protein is CASRDEGQSYEQYF. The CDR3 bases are TGTGCCAGCAGAGACGAGGGACAGTCCTACGAGCAGTACTTC.

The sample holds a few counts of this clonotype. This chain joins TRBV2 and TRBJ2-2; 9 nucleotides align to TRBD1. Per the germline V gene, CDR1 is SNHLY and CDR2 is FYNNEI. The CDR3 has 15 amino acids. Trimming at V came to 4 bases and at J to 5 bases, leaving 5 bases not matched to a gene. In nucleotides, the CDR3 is TGTGCCAGCAGTGTCATGGGACAGGGAACCGGGGAGCTGTTTTTT. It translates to CASSVMGQGTGELFF. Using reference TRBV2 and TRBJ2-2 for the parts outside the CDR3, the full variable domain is EPEVTQTPSHQVTQMGQEVILRCVPISNHLYFYWYRQILGQKVEFLVSFYNNEISEKSEIFDDQFSVERPDGSNFTLKIRSTKLEDSAMYFCASSVMGQGTGELFFGEGSRLTVL.